Sequencing of this T cell receptor (beta chain) was carried out in a study of blood T cell repertoires in COVID-19 (dated by TCRdb to about 2020). Study-level background: The collaborator samples originated in the United States, Italy and Spain and spanned the acute and convalescent phases of COVID-19. The repertoires were released in a freely available public database intended as a resource for research on the immune response to SARS-CoV-2. The sample metadata nearly always contained a de-identified subject ID, COVID-19 status, age in years and sex. Where available, HLA class I and class II types were taken from metadata supplied by the sample provider and were not determined by assay-based typing. The dataset comprised deeply sampled blood TCRbeta repertoires from subjects exposed to, actively infected with, or recovered from COVID-19. Samples were obtained from the ongoing ImmuneRACE study (first 160 participants) and from 1,254 subjects provided by 6 global collaborators. The material from the prospective study consisted of cDNA or gDNA derived from T cells, B-cell-depleted T cells, or PBMCs. Broader findings and caveats from the paper: The quantity of clinical and demographic metadata differed by source and by participant and was supplied without curation.

As for this clone: Its antigen is still unknown. No clone much larger than this one lies a single base away; base qualities are absent.

Whole blood was collected in K2EDTA tubes by collaborating institutions according to the institutions' own protocols. For TCRbeta analysis, collaborators shipped samples as frozen whole blood, isolated PBMCs, or DNA extracted from either of those sample types. V and J lose 0 bases and 4 bases, and a span of 10 bases separates them. The CDR3 contains 14 residues, cysteine and phenylalanine counted. The CDR3 DNA has 42 bases and is translated from base 1. CDR1 and CDR2, per the germline V gene (reference sequence), are LGHDT and YNNKEL. TCRbeta CDR3 regions were amplified from genomic DNA using the immunoSEQ Assay, a bias-controlled multiplex PCR. The published analysis was carried out like this. Nucleated cell counts per sample were estimated from amplification of reference gene primers within the assay. To quantify the absolute abundance of each unique TCRbeta CDR3 rearrangement, sequence reads were collapsed and filtered. For each sample, productive Simpson clonality was calculated by taking the square root of Simpson's diversity index across productive rearrangements. The table was pulled from immuneACCESS by TCRdb, which kept in-frame rearrangements only. Such tables lose some clones; where checked, under half of the loss comes from unresolved V genes, and the rest has no known cause. D and trimming come from the DNA, and the V and J calls and clone size come from that table. The sample has approximately 200,000 clones on record, 70% to 90% of them singletons. Jointly, the top ten make up about 1% of the sample.

The sequence was collected from a man aged 40-49 years with acute or convalescent COVID-19. The rearrangement joined TRBV3-1 (or the pseudogene TRBV3-2) to TRBJ2-7; possibly the D gene is TRBD2, per 5 matching bases. Material for sequencing was peripheral blood. The nucleotides read TGTGCCAGCAGCCAAGATGGACTGATATACGAGCAGTACTTC. The resulting protein is CASSQDGLIYEQYF.